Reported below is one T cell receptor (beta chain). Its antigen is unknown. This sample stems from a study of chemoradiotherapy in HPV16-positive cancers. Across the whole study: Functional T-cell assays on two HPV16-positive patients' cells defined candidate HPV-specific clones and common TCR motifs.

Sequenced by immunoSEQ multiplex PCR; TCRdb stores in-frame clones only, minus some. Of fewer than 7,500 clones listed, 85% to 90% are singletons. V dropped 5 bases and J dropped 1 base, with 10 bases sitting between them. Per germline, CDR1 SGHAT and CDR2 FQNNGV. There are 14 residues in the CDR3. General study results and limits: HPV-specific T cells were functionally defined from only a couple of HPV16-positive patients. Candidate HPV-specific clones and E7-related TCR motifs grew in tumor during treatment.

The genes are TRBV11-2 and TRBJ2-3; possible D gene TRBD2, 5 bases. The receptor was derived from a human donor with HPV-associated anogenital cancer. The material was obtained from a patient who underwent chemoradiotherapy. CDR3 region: CASSPDFGTDTQYF. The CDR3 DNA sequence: TGTGCCAGCAGCCCGGACTTCGGCACAGATACGCAGTATTTT.